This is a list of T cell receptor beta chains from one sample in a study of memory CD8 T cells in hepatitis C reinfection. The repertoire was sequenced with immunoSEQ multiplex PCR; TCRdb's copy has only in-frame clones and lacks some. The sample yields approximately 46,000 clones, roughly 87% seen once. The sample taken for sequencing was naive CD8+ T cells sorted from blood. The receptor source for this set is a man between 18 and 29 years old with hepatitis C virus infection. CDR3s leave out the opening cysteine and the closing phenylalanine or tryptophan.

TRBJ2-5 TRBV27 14 ASRGLAGDPRETQY
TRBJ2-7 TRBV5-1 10 ASSPPGPEQY
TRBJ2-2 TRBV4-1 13 ASSHLAGDTGELF
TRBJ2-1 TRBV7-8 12 ASSSGLIGNEQF
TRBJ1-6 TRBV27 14 ASSPLVGGVNSPLH
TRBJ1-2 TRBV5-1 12 ASSNTGGDYGYT
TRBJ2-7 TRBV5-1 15 ASSAGTSGRASGEQY
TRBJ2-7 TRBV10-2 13 ASSAGQGVFYEQY
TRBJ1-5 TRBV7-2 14 ASSFSGPYSNQPQH
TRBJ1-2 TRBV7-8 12 ASSLDRGNYGYT
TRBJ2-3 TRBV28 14 ASLTTAGESTDTQY
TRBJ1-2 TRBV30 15 AWSVPTGTQTNYGYT
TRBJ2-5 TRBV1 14 TSSQRGQGLVETQY
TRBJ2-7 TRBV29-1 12 SVATSLSPYEQY
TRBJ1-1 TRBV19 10 ASSDRGTEAF
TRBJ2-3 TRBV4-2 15 ASSQESAAGSTDTQY
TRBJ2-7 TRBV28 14 ASSFSWTSDSYEQY
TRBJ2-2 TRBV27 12 ASSLGQNTGELF
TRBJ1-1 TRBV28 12 ASSLRGWNTEAF
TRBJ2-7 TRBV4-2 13 ASSSYPGTSGEQY
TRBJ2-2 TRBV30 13 AWSGLADDTGELF
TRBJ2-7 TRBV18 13 ASSEPTSGRYEQY
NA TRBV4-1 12 ASSQGRGGYEQY
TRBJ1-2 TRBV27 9 ASSQAYGYT
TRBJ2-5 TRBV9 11 ASSVATQETQY
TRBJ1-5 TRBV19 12 ASRKTGEGQPQH